This entry describes one T cell receptor beta chain. The germline gene is not matched at one end of the junction; a read error may be the cause. The entry originates in a study of T-cell reconstitution after alpha-beta-depleted transplantation in children. CDR3 length equals 16 residues. Germline-derived CDR1 and CDR2 are PRHDT and FYEKMQ (reference sequence). Preparation of the TCRbeta library used unique molecular identifiers. Via MiXCR, TCRdb re-called the PCR reads, giving one row per CDR3 protein. The sample holds some 490,000 distinct CDR3 sequences, around 13% seen once. V gene TRBV13 combines with J gene TRBJ1-2; weak D call: TRBD1 (6 bases). The sample in question was PBMCs from the stem cell graft donor, obtained from the stem cell graft. The TCR originated in a human donor who donated a stem cell graft to a child with combined immunodeficiency. The CDR3 spells CASSSWTERILYDYTF. In DNA form, the CDR3 reads TGTGCCAGCAGCTCGTGGACAGAACGCATCCTCTATGACTACACCTTC. Full variable domain (remainder filled in from reference TRBV13 and TRBJ1-2): AAGVIQSPRHLIKEKRETATLKCYPIPRHDTVYWYQQGPGQDPQFLISFYEKMQSDKGSIPDRFSAQQFSDYHSELNMSSLELGDSALYFCASSSWTERILYDYTFGSGTRLTVV.